This TCR beta chain appears in the sequencing data of a study of beta chain features in type 1 diabetes. Points from the study as a whole: Healthy donors had naive, central memory and Treg TCRB repertoires that appeared less similar than those seen among patients. Within each of all four CD4+ subsets, Type 1 diabetes patients had TCRB CDR3s that were moderately but significantly shorter.

The collection from each donor was one heparinised blood draw averaging approximately 110 mL. CD4+ naive, central memory, regulatory and stem cell-like memory subsets were isolated by sorting on CD45RO/CCR7/CD25/CD127/CD95/CD27. V trimming: 6 bases; J trimming: 0 bases; junction bases outside the gene matches: 6. CDR3 length equals 16 residues. Germline V gene sequence: CDR1 SQVTM, CDR2 ANQGSEA. This clone turned up a few times. As yet, its antigen is unknown. Expressed TCRB transcripts were sequenced, since all the RNA that had been isolated was reverse transcribed. The read count averaged approximately 4 million across naive, central memory and regulatory T cell samples. Clones were sequenced by immunoSEQ multiplex PCR, and TCRdb holds only the in-frame ones, with some missing. The top ten clones hold 1% of a sample with hundreds of thousands of clones, roughly 8.8% of them seen once.

This rearrangement joins TRBV29-1 to TRBJ2-5; 14 bases agree with TRBD2. This clonotype was obtained from a man aged 30 to 45 with type 1 diabetes. Sequencing was performed on central memory CD4+ T cells from blood. The CDR3 nucleotides are TGCAGCGTGCTCGGACTAGCGGGGGGCTACCAAGAGACCCAGTACTTC. Its translation is CSVLGLAGGYQETQYF.